The entry that follows covers one TCR beta chain sequence. The target of this receptor is not known. Base qualities are not provided; no much larger clone lies one nucleotide away. The data derive from a study of cytomegalovirus exposure and HLA in healthy donors (dated by TCRdb to about 2017). The study in broad terms: An earlier analysis of several hundred of the donors reported approximately 270 Gb of sequence data and some 120 million unique TCR beta sequences from 150 million to 200 million T cells. Roughly 300 gigabases of sequencing data and tens of millions of unique TCR sequences were included in an early release covering roughly 700 HLA-typed donors. Of the roughly 400 genotyped donors, roughly 80% were placed in the genetic ancestry cluster associated with self-reported Caucasian donors. The aim of the study was to test whether cataloging public T cell receptors could identify signatures of past pathogen exposure. The study profiled the T cell repertoires of hundreds of subjects by immunosequencing and related them to cytomegalovirus serostatus. In addition to the first cohort of roughly 700 subjects, a separate validation cohort of 100 to 150 different subjects was used. The study combined high-throughput TCR immunosequencing, statistical association of individual TCRs with disease status, and machine learning to predict cytomegalovirus infection status. In a later analysis, previously published TCR beta repertoires from some 640 donors were re-analyzed and high-resolution HLA genotyping was added so that TCR occurrence patterns could be studied. The later analysis used no new phenotypic data to find candidate immune exposures, relying instead on TCR beta sequences and their occurrence across donors. An earlier analysis of about 600 of the donors used high-throughput TCR beta sequencing to judge whether each TCR beta V gene segment behaved as functional or pseudogenic. Donor age, sex, ethnicity and CMV serostatus were compiled alongside the repertoire data. Genome-wide SNP genotypes for about 60% of the roughly 700 donors were used in a later genetic analysis, which treated that subset as a discovery cohort. All discovery cohort repertoires had been generated using a single sequencing platform. HLA typing covered class I and class II loci at four-digit resolution. The number of donors typed differed by locus, with roughly 629-640 for A, B, C, DRB1 and DQB1, around 500 for DQA1, approximately 580 for DPA1, and around 450 for DPB1. Four or five DR-DQ haplotypes were handled as single units for association and clustering, since linkage in the cohort was strong. Among approximately 370 genotyped donors of the cohort, an average of around 250,000 unique TCR beta nucleotide sequences was sequenced per donor, of which roughly 17% were non-productive.

Overall study results and their limits: For the cohort, immune exposure information was limited to CMV serostatus. Strong co-occurrence of HLA alleles, especially DR and DQ, made assigning TCR associations to individual alleles difficult. Compared with the roughly 600-donor mean, donors in an Asian-associated ancestry cluster had fewer N-insertions in productive TCRs, according to a later genetic analysis. In a later analysis, TCR association rates were found to vary across HLA loci, with the most associated TCRs seen for DRB1 alleles and the fewest for HLA-C alleles. Specific HLA alleles were associated with more than 15,000 TCR beta sequences at a false discovery rate of 0.05 in a later analysis. In an earlier analysis of around 600 of the donors, most TCR beta V segments were observed in productive rearrangements about 87% or about 30% of the time, broadly matching IMGT annotations. Because HLA typing was missing for some donors at each locus, association tests included only the typed subset. In vitro tests confirmed that a few of the cytomegalovirus-associated TCR beta chains recognize cytomegalovirus antigens. While some public TCRs were present in many individuals, most TCR sequences turned up only very rarely across donors. The classifier was reported to diagnose cytomegalovirus status with high specificity and sensitivity in both the original and validation cohorts. A later genetic analysis associated a missense DCLRE1C variant with V-gene and J-gene trimming of TCR beta chains, and an independent cohort replicated the association. The sequencing pipeline was judged likely to have produced a cluster of highly shared sequence variants as a technical artifact. A further reported finding was that TCR beta sequences accurately predicted the HLA-A and HLA-B alleles for most subjects in the first cohort. Some IMGT-functional V segments, including TRBV6-2 and TRBV6-3, could not be told apart with the 87-base-pair reads, so those segments were excluded. In this cohort, only TCR beta chains were sequenced, and detectable features were limited by the absence of alpha or paired-chain data. According to the authors, the approach could potentially be generalized to other disease states and immunological phenotypes. Linkage disequilibrium might explain the correlated functional status among segregating V segments, but an unknown experimental factor could not be excluded. Sequencing depth was assumed to be roughly uniform across donors in the presence/absence analyses, though that assumption may not hold. Because counts were too low, under 20 rarely observed V segments, including chromosome 9 orphons, were left out of the earlier analysis of about 500 of the donors. A total of about 180 TCR beta chains were listed by the study as associated with cytomegalovirus. Compared with equally common non-associated chains, HLA-associated TCR beta chains in a later analysis were more clonally expanded and had lower generation probabilities. A later analysis reported that several top co-occurrence clusters appeared linked to parvovirus B19, influenza, CMV and Epstein-Barr virus. A later analysis found that most CMV-associated TCR beta chains appeared HLA-restricted, with HLA associations seemingly driven largely by CMV exposure.

The CDR3 sequence holds 16 residues, the cysteine and phenylalanine included. The read is trimmed to its CDR3 DNA, 48 bases read in frame from base 1. Germline trimming amounts to 2 bases on V and 4 bases on J, with 4 as the count of junction bases outside the gene matches. From a lookup of the germline V gene, CDR1 and CDR2 are SGHTA and FQGTGA. The library relied on the immunoSEQ multiplex PCR assay. The multiplex PCR relied on a mix of 60 forward primers for TCR Vbeta segments and 13 reverse primers for TCR Jbeta segments. The CDR3 region of rearranged TCR beta genes was amplified from genomic DNA with a multiplex PCR assay. On the Illumina HiSeq System, the amplified TCR beta libraries were sequenced as 87-base-pair reads. The original pipeline was this. Across the roughly 670 repertoires, a later analysis counted 80 million or so unique TCR beta chains, some 11 million of which were shared by at least two donors. Raw reads were error-corrected and collapsed into unique sequences by a nearest-neighbor algorithm in which closely related sequences were merged to remove PCR and sequencing errors. To assign V, D and J gene segments, CDR3 sequences were aligned to IMGT reference sequences. For a sequence to be retained, at least a six-nucleotide match to both a V gene segment and a J gene segment was required. Rearrangements were called productive when the CDR3 lacked stop codons and stayed in frame with V and J; all others were non-productive. CDR3 was defined by IMGT convention, running from the second conserved V-encoded cysteine to the conserved J-encoded phenylalanine. In an earlier analysis of more than 550 of the donors, sequences lacking an unambiguous match to a single V gene segment were excluded. In an earlier analysis of more than 500 of the donors, a V segment was called functional when productive rearrangements were above 56.7%, and segregating when the standard deviation between donors exceeded 5%. A statistical classification framework was developed to diagnose cytomegalovirus status using the catalog of TCR beta chain sequences. A later analysis assigned V and J genes by comparing TCR nucleotide sequences with IMGT/GENE-DB human TR gene sequences. Using the TCRdist pipeline, a later analysis assigned CDR3 sequences along with most-parsimonious VDJ recombination scenarios. A later analysis defined each TCR beta chain by its CDR3 amino acid sequence plus V-gene family, and excluded reads lacking a unique V-gene family. In a later analysis, nearly 600 highly shared, low-generation-probability nucleotide sequences were removed to address suspected cross-contamination and a sequencing artifact. In a later analysis, a clonal expansion index for each public chain was calculated from normalized within-repertoire ranks of inferred template counts. In a later analysis, generation probabilities were computed using a VDJ recombination model fitted to out-of-frame rearrangements, and the results were checked against IGoR. In a later analysis, hypergeometric tests were used to score TCR-TCR, TCR-HLA and TCR-CMV co-occurrence, with a repertoire-size bias correction applied to TCR pairs. A later analysis estimated false discovery rates by permuting HLA or CMV assignments 20 times. In a later analysis, co-occurring TCRs were grouped using DBSCAN, and TCRdist sequence similarity was added for clustering within HLA-allele-positive subsets. For co-occurrence clustering, repertoires with fewer than 30,000 or more than 120,000 public chains were excluded, along with five or six repertoires with anomalous nucleotide sharing. TCRdb's version of the immuneACCESS table is confined to in-frame rearrangements and falls short of the full clone set. An unresolved V gene accounts for under half of the shortfall where checked; the remainder is of unknown origin. The D gene and trimming were derived from the DNA, and the V and J assignments and clone size from that table. The sample yields approximately 190,000 clones; roughly 76% were counted once. The ten largest account for roughly 2% of the sample.

The cohort consisted of approximately 690 healthy bone marrow donors. Cohort members were all nominally healthy when sampled, although unrecorded immune exposures were likely present. The donor tested CMV seropositive, placing the donor among the 250 to 350 seropositive members of the cohort. Every donor gave a peripheral blood sample, and the peripheral blood mononuclear cells from that sample were used for TCR beta sequencing. Genomic DNA extraction from the blood cell samples was performed with the Qiagen DNeasy Blood Extraction Kit. The sequencing sample was made of PBMCs. This clonotype originated in a woman between 25 and 40 years old in good health and CMV-seropositive. The chain is made from TRBV7-3 and TRBJ2-2, and 10 junction bases match TRBD2. The DNA is TGTGCCAGCAGCTTAGACAGCGGGAGGGGCACCGGGGAGCTGTTTTTT. This yields the protein CASSLDSGRGTGELFF.